The clone carrying this TCR beta chain came up many times. What it binds is unknown. Amplified TCR beta CDR3 regions derived from RNA transcripts. Carried out on the TCR CDR3, a first-round RT-PCR used the HTBI primer set. TCRdb redid the calling of the multiplex PCR reads with MiXCR, one entry per CDR3 protein. The sample lists some 620,000 distinct CDR3 sequences, about 17% occurring once. The J segment lost 0 bases and the V segment lost 4 bases, leaving 6 bases of the junction unmatched. This CDR3 has 17 residues. Per germline, CDR1 MNHEY and CDR2 SVGAGI. Recently diagnosed hyperthyroidism of less than 2 months' duration affected patients aged 18 to 65. The PBMCs studied were ones that came from approximately 9.9 ml fresh peripheral blood. This sample is part of a study of T cells in Graves' hyperthyroidism and ophthalmopathy. Whole-study findings and limits: Most thyroid clonotypes that were expanded above 0.001 also turned up in blood. Researchers report that a 13 V-J model separated ophthalmopathy from stable hyperthyroidism.

The sample taken for sequencing was blood. The rearrangement links TRBV6-5 to TRBJ2-3; 11 bases fit TRBD2. The TCR comes from a woman aged 25 to 39 with Graves' hyperthyroidism. The CDR3 bases are TGTGCCAGCAGTTCCACGGGACTAGCGGTTAGCACAGATACGCAGTATTTT. This sequence encodes CASSSTGLAVSTDTQYF.